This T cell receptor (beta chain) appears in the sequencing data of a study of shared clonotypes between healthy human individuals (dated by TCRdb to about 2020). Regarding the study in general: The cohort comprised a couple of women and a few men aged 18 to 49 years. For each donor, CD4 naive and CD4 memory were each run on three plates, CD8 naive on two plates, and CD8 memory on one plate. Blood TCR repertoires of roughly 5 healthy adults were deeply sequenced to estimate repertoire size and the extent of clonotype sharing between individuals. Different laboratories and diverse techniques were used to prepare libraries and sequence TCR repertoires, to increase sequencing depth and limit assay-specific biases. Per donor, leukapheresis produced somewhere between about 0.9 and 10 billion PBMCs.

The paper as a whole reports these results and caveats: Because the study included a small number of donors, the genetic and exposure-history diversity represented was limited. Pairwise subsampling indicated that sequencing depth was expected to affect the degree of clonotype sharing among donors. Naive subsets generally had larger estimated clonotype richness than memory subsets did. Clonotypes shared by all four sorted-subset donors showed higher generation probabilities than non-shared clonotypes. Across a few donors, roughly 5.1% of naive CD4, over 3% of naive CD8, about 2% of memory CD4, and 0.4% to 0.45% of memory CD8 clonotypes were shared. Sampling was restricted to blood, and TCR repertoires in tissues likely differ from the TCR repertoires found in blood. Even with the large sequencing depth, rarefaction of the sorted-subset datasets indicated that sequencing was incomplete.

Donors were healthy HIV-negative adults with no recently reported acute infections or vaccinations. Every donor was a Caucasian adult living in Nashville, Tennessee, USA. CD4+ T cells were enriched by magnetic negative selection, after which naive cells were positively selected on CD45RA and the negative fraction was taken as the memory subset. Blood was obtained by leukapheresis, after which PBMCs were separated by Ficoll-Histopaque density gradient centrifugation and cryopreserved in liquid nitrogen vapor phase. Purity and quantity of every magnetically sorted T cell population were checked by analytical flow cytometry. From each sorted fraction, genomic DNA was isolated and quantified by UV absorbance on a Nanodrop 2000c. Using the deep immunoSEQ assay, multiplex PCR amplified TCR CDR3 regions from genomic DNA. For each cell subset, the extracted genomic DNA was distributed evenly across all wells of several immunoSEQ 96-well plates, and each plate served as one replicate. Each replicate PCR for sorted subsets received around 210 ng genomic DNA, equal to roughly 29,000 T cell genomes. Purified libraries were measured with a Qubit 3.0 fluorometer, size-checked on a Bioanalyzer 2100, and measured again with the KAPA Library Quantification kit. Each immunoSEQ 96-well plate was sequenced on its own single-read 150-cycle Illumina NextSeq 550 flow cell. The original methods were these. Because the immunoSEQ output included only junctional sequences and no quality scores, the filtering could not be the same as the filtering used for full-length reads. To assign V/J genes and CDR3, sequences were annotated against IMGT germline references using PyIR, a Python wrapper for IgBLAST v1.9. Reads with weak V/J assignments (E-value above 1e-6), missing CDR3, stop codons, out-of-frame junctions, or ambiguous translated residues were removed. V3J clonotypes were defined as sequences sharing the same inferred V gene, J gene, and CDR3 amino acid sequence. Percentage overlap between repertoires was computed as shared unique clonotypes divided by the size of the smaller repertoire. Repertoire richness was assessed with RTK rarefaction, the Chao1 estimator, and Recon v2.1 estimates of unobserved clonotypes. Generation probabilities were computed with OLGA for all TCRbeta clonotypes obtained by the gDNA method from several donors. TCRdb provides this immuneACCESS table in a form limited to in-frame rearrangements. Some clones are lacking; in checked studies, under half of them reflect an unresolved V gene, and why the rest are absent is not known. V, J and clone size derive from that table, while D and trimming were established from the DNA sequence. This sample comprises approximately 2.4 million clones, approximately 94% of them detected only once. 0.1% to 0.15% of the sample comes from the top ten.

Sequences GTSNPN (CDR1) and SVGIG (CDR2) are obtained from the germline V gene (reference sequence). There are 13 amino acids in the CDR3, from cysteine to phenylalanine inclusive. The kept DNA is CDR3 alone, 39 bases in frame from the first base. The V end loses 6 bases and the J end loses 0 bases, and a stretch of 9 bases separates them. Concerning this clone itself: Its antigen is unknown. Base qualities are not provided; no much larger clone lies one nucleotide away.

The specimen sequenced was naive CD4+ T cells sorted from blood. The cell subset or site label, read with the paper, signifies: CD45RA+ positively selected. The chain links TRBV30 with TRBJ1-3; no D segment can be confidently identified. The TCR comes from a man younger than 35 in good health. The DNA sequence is TGTGCCTGCGACCCCTACTCTGGAAACACCATATATTTT. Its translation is CACDPYSGNTIYF.